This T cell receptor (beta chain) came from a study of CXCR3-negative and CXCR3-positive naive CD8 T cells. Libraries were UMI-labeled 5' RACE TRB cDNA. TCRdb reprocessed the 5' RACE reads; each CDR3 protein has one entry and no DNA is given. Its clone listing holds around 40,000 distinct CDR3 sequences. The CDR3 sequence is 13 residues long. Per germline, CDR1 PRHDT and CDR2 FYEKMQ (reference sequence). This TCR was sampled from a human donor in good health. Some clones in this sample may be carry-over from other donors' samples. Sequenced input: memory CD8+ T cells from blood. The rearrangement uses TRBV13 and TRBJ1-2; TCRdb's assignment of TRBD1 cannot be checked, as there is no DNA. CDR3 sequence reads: CASSTGQAYGYTF.